Listed here is a single T cell receptor beta chain. Its antigen is unidentified. In making TCR cDNA, 5'RACE template switching added a universal primer site and UMIs to it. Each CDR3 protein gets one entry after TCRdb re-called the 5' RACE reads with MiXCR. The repertoire holds approximately 180,000 distinct CDR3 sequences, approximately 6.2% seen once, with about 2.8% in the top ten. This specimen belongs to a study of T cells after yellow fever vaccination. Germline CDR1 reads DFQATT; CDR2 reads SNEGSKA (reference sequence). V dropped 5 bases and J dropped 0; count of bases not matched to a gene: 7. The CDR3 loop spans 15 amino acids. Findings of the study overall: Just a small share of clonotypes turned up in the CD4 compartment as well as the CD8 compartment. On re-exposure, the response was weaker but peaked faster, at day 5 versus 15. FACS-sorted repertoires might harbor abundant contaminating clonotypes from the bulk population.

The material sequenced was CD4+ T cells sorted from PBMCs, taken on the day of the first yellow fever vaccination. The TCR comes from a man aged 18 to 30 who received the YFV17D yellow fever vaccine. This chain connects TRBV20-1 to TRBJ2-5; TRBD2 aligns across 9 bases. CDR3 loop: CSAGLAGGDQETQYF. The CDR3 DNA reads as TGCAGTGCTGGCCTGGCGGGGGGGGACCAAGAGACCCAGTACTTC.